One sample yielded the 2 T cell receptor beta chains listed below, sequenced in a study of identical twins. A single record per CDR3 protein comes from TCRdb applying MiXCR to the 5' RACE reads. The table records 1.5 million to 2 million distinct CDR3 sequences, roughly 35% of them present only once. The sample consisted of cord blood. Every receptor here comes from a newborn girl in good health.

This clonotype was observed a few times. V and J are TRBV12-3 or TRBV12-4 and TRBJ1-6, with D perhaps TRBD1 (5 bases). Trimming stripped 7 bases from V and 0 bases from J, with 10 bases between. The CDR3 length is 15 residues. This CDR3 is CASTYRSSYNSPLHF. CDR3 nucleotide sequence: TGTGCCAGCACGTACAGGAGCTCCTATAATTCACCCCTCCACTTT.

The CDR3: CSVDQGGETQFF. CDR3 coding DNA: TGCAGCGTTGATCAGGGGGGGGAGACCCAGTTCTTC. The rearrangement uses TRBV29-1 and TRBJ2-1; D could derive from TRBD1 or TRBD2 (7 bases each). The V gene's germline CDR1 is SQVTM and CDR2 ANQGSEA. The CDR3 sequence is 12 residues long. V was cut by 3 bases and J by 13 bases, with 16 bases left in between.